Sequencing of this T cell receptor beta chain was carried out in a study of blood T cell repertoires in COVID-19. In the study overall: Acute and convalescent COVID-19 specimens originated in the United States, Italy and Spain.

Trimming left V 11 bases short and J 2 bases short, with 12 bases between. The CDR3 sequence is 12 residues long. Germline CDR1 reads SGHAT; CDR2 reads FQDESV (reference sequence). In the source study's methods: Scientists estimated how many nucleated cells there were by amplifying reference gene primers. This table comes from immunoSEQ multiplex PCR, and its TCRdb copy is limited to in-frame clones, with some not included. V, J and clone size are those of that table, while D and trimming were read from the DNA. The table lists 90,000 to 110,000 clones, approximately 83% of them singletons. The sequence was collected from a man aged 50 to 59 with acute or convalescent COVID-19. The V and J genes are TRBV11-1 and TRBJ1-2; D is unclear. Input material: peripheral blood. Written as DNA, the CDR3 is TGTGCCTCCTCTTCTCGGAACTATGGCTACACCTTC. It is translated as CASSSRNYGYTF. The full variable domain, completed using reference TRBV11-1 and TRBJ1-2, is EAEVAQSPRYKITEKSQAVAFWCDPISGHATLYWYRQILGQGPELLVQFQDESVVDDSQLPKDRFSAERLKGVDSTLKIQPAELGDSAMYLCASSSRNYGYTFGSGTRLTVV.